This T cell receptor beta chain was observed in a study of OX40 agonist ivuxolimab in advanced cancers. Study context: Therapy given before enrollment (anti-PD-1, anti-PD-L1 or anti-CTLA-4) was allowed, and around 40% had some. One patient with hepatocellular carcinoma and two with cutaneous melanoma, three in all, had partial responses.

The protocol was immunoSEQ multiplex PCR, while the TCRdb copy is restricted to in-frame clones and leaves out a portion. The table has 20,000 to 25,000 clones, around nine tenths seen once; the top ten hold around 11%. About this clone: What it binds is unknown.

V lost 1 base and J lost 0, with 2 bases in between. Germline values: CDR1 SEHNR, CDR2 FQNEAQ (reference sequence). The CDR3 consists of 13 residues. General study results and limits: Relative to CD4+ cells, CD8+ T cells on average had more expanded clones.

This chain joins TRBV7-9 and TRBJ2-3; D unclear. Material: CD4+ or CD8+ T cells sorted from blood, obtained in a trial of the OX40 agonist ivuxolimab. The clonotype was recovered from an adult with an advanced solid tumor such as melanoma, head and neck, liver or kidney cancer. CDR3 sequence reads: CASSLDSTDTQYF. The CDR3, as DNA: TGTGCCAGCAGCTTAGATAGCACAGATACGCAGTATTTT.